Shown below are 13 T cell receptor beta chains from a single sample sequenced in a study of cytotoxic CD8 clonotypes in ibrutinib-treated CLL (dated by TCRdb to the early 2020s). The library was built by means of the immunoSEQ multiplex PCR assay. Imported from immuneACCESS, the table was reduced by TCRdb to in-frame sequences with V and J called. These copies leave out some clones; in studies compared against another copy, an unresolved V gene accounts for under half, and the cause of the remainder is not known. The sample contains around 250,000 clones, 70% of them found a single time. The top ten hold about 16% of the sample. The label giving this sample's time point can be read as: roughly 2 years on ibrutinib. Sample: PBMCs, taken after 24 months of ibrutinib treatment. The source of these receptors is a human donor with chronic lymphocytic leukemia.

This chain links TRBV5-1 with TRBJ2-7; 11 bases map to TRBD2. The CDR3 is made up of 15 amino acids. Germline assignment: CDR1 SGHRS and CDR2 YFSETQ. With 3 bases clipped from V and 4 bases from J, the junction kept 6 bases outside the gene matches. The CDR3 sequence is CASSWGTSGNYEQYF. The CDR3 nucleotides are TGCGCCAGCAGCTGGGGGACTAGCGGTAATTACGAGCAGTACTTC. The variable domain in full, with the rest retrieved from reference TRBV5-1 and TRBJ2-7, is KAGVTQTPRYLIKTRGQQVTLSCSPISGHRSVSWYQQTPGQGLQFLFEYFSETQRNKGNFPGRFSGRQFSNSRSEMNVSTLELGDSALYLCASSWGTSGNYEQYFGPGTRLTVT.

This clone was observed a few times. The chain combines TRBV27 with TRBJ2-7, with TRBD2 matching over 10 bases. Germline-derived CDR1 and CDR2 are MNHEY and SMNVEV (reference sequence). Trimming removed 3 bases from V and 3 bases from J; junction bases left unmatched: 8. The length of the CDR3 is 16 residues. The DNA for the CDR3 is TGTGCCAGCAGTTTCTCGCCACTAGCGGGGTTCTACGAGCAGTACTTC. Protein product: CASSFSPLAGFYEQYF.

The chain couples TRBV20-1 to TRBJ2-7, with a tentative D call TRBD2 (6 bases). The CDR3 length is 11 residues. The germline CDR1 and CDR2 sequences are DFQATT and SNEGSKA (reference sequence). V was clipped by 3 bases and J by 6 bases, with 9 bases between them. Here the CDR3 DNA reads TGCAGTGCTAGTTCCGGGGGCGAGCAGTACTTC. Residues: CSASSGGEQYF.

The chain links TRBV10-3 to TRBJ2-7; 9 nucleotides line up with TRBD1. V lost 6 bases, J lost 5 bases, and 5 bases stayed unmatched. Germline loops: CDR1 ENHRY, CDR2 SYGVKD. The CDR3 extends over 13 amino acids. This CDR3 is CAIRDRGLDEQYF. The CDR3 bases are TGTGCCATCAGGGACAGGGGATTGGACGAGCAGTACTTC.

The rearrangement uses TRBV7-9 and TRBJ2-1; D perhaps matches TRBD1 (5 bases). Germline loops: CDR1 SEHNR, CDR2 FQNEAQ (reference sequence). CDR3 length: 13 residues. The germline V and J ends were trimmed by 7 bases and 5 bases, with 12 bases remaining between them. CDR3 nucleotide sequence: TGTGCCAGCAAAACACAGGTAAACAATGAGCAGTTCTTC. It encodes CASKTQVNNEQFF.

This chain links TRBV10-2 with TRBJ2-5; 7 bases match TRBD2. V lost 8 bases, J lost 2 bases, and 11 bases stayed unmatched. CDR3 size: 15 residues. The germline V gene has CDR1 WSHSY and CDR2 SAAADI. The CDR3 protein is CASGGEGDVQETQYF. DNA of the CDR3: TGCGCCAGCGGGGGGGAGGGAGATGTGCAAGAGACCCAGTACTTC.

J is TRBJ2-1 and V is TRBV7-6; D gene ambiguous. With 1 base removed from V and 1 base from J, the gap between germline ends came to 11 bases. The CDR3 has 16 amino acids. Per germline, CDR1 SGHVS and CDR2 FNYEAQ. The CDR3 region has the DNA TGTGCCAGCAGCTTAGAAGCCAAAGATTCCTACAATGAGCAGTTCTTC. Protein: CASSLEAKDSYNEQFF.

The genes are TRBV27 and TRBJ2-7; D gene ambiguous. Trimming removed 2 bases at V and 6 bases at J, with 11 bases between. The CDR3 runs to 13 residues. Germline V gene lookup returns CDR1 MNHEY and CDR2 SMNVEV (reference sequence). The CDR3 DNA reads as TGTGCCAGCAGTTTAGATGGGCTCCGCGAGCAGTACTTC. Protein sequence: CASSLDGLREQYF.

The chain has TRBV15 and TRBJ2-2, with D hard to call. Per germline, CDR1 LNHNV and CDR2 YYDKDF (reference sequence). Trimming shortened V by 4 bases and J by 4 bases, and 10 bases separated the two germline ends. The CDR3 covers 14 residues. CDR3 nucleotides: TGTGCCACCAGCATACCGGACCGCACCGGGGAGCTGTTTTTT. Its protein is CATSIPDRTGELFF.

Comments on this clone: This sample includes further DNA sequences coding for the same CDR3. For the CDR3, the DNA is TGCAGCGTCGGCTTCAATGAGCAGTTCTTC. It encodes CSVGFNEQFF. The J gene is TRBJ2-1, the V gene TRBV29-1; D gene ambiguous. The germline gives CDR1 SQVTM, CDR2 ANQGSEA. The ends were cut back, 6 bases at V and 6 bases at J, with 6 bases in the middle. This CDR3 spans 10 amino acids.

The chain couples TRBV7-2 to TRBJ1-2; 9 nucleotides line up with TRBD1. The CDR3 has 18 amino acids. The germline V gene has CDR1 SGHTA and CDR2 FQGNSA. The ends lost 2 bases at V and 8 bases at J; junction bases unmatched: 18. In nucleotides, the CDR3 is TGTGCCAGCAGCTTAACGACTACCGGGACAGGGTGGAGGCGGGGCTACACCTTC. Amino acid sequence: CASSLTTTGTGWRRGYTF.

The chain employs TRBV9 and TRBJ1-3, with 7 bases lining up with TRBD1. The CDR3 totals 16 residues. Germline lookup yields CDR1 SGDLS and CDR2 YYNGEE. With 0 bases clipped from V and 4 bases from J, the junction kept 7 bases outside the gene matches. CDR3 loop: CASSVETGRTGNTIYF. The CDR3 nucleotides are TGTGCCAGCAGCGTAGAGACAGGGAGGACGGGAAACACCATATATTTT.

This clone showed up just once. The chain uses TRBV30 and TRBJ2-7, with D perhaps TRBD1 (5 bases). Trimming shortened V by 7 bases and J by 2 bases, and 12 bases separated the two germline ends. CDR3 length equals 12 residues. Germline loops: CDR1 GTSNPN, CDR2 SVGIG (reference sequence). CDR3 protein: CASDLGAYEQYF. CDR3 nucleotides: TGTGCCTCCGACCTAGGGGCCTACGAGCAGTACTTC.